Listed here is a single TCR beta chain. The antigen remains unidentified. In the PCR, 60 Vbeta and 13 Jbeta primers were used. Measured with immunoSEQ multiplex PCR; TCRdb has only the in-frame clones, and not every one. The table has some 270,000 clones, around nine tenths seen once. This sample was taken from a study of cytomegalovirus exposure and HLA in healthy donors. About the research overall: T cells numbering some 170 million yielded around 120 million unique TCR beta sequences in an earlier analysis. Study findings and constraints: A missense DCLRE1C variant was associated with V- and J-gene trimming of TCR beta chains in a later analysis, and an independent cohort replicated the association.

CDR3 length: 17 residues. Trimming shortened V by 5 bases and J by 2 bases, and 18 bases separated the two germline ends. CDR1 and CDR2 from the germline V gene are SEHNR and FQNEAQ (reference sequence). The source material was PBMCs. The chain links TRBV7-9 to TRBJ2-2, with D perhaps matching TRBD1 (5 bases). This TCR was sampled from a girl between 2 and 10 years old in good health and CMV-seronegative. The CDR3 coding sequence is TGTGCCAGCAGCACCTTAATCACAGGAGCCAACACCGGGGAGCTGTTTTTT. This codes for CASSTLITGANTGELFF.